The clone carrying this T cell receptor beta chain was observed once. Its antigen is unknown. V lost 5 bases, J lost 4 bases, and 12 bases lay in between. The CDR3 extends over 14 amino acids. Per the germline V gene, CDR1 is SNHLY and CDR2 is FYNNEI. The sample is drawn from a study of T cells in tumors after PD-1 blockade. Study in general: During anti-PD-1 treatment, some patients continued daily vismodegib 150 mg.

Measured with immunoSEQ multiplex PCR; TCRdb has only the in-frame clones, and not every one. The sample yields 50,000 or so clones, 79% seen once. Overall study results and limits: Some novel exhausted tumor clones appeared in pre-treatment blood, suggesting peripheral recruitment.

The source of this sequence is a human donor with basal cell carcinoma. The sequences come from PBMCs, collected before anti-PD-1 treatment. V gene TRBV2 combines with J gene TRBJ2-1, with D perhaps TRBD2 (6 bases). The CDR3 DNA is TGTGCCAGCAGTCTCGGGGGATCGTACAATGAGCAGTTCTTC. This codes for CASSLGGSYNEQFF.